The entry below describes one TCR beta chain. Germline-derived CDR1 and CDR2 are SGHTA and FQGNSA. The CDR3 contains 13 residues. V was cut by 1 base and J by 7 bases, with 8 bases left in between. The table came from immunoSEQ multiplex PCR; TCRdb's copy has only in-frame clones and leaves some out. The sample includes about 89,000 clones, more than 75% of them seen just once. The sample comes from a study of control samples from healthy donors and cancer patients. V is TRBV7-2 and J is TRBJ2-4; D might be TRBD1 (5 bases). The source of this sequence is a woman aged 40 to 50 in good health. Source material: blood. CDR3: CASSLGAGNIQYF. In nucleotides, the CDR3 is TGTGCCAGCAGCTTAGGCGCAGGGAACATTCAGTACTTC. Together with reference TRBV7-2 and TRBJ2-4, the CDR3 gives the full variable domain: GAGVSQSPSNKVTEKGKDVELRCDPISGHTALYWYRQSLGQGLEFLIYFQGNSAPDKSGLPSDRFSAERTGGSVSTLTIQRTQQEDSAVYLCASSLGAGNIQYFGAGTRLSVL.